The entry below describes one T cell receptor (beta chain). Its antigen is unknown. The ends were cut back, 3 bases at V and 0 bases at J, with 11 bases in the middle. Germline assignment: CDR1 KGHDR and CDR2 SFDVKD. CDR3 length: 16 amino acids. TCRdb reanalysed the RT-PCR reads using MiXCR and keeps one entry per CDR3 protein. Of about 520,000 distinct CDR3 sequences listed, 25% are singletons. The source of the sample is a study of response to subunit inactivated influenza vaccine. Findings of the study overall: There was a suggestion from the authors that each seasonal influenza vaccination recruits few new T cells.

The rearrangement uses TRBV24-1 and TRBJ2-1; D assignment may be TRBD1 or TRBD2 (5 bases each). The receptor was isolated from a man in his fifties who received an inactivated influenza vaccine. The input for sequencing was CD4+ T cells sorted from PBMCs, taken less than 6 days after vaccination. This chain's CDR3 is CATSDPGRHSYNEQFF. The CDR3 coding sequence is TGTGCCACCAGTGATCCGGGACGCCACTCCTACAATGAGCAGTTCTTC.